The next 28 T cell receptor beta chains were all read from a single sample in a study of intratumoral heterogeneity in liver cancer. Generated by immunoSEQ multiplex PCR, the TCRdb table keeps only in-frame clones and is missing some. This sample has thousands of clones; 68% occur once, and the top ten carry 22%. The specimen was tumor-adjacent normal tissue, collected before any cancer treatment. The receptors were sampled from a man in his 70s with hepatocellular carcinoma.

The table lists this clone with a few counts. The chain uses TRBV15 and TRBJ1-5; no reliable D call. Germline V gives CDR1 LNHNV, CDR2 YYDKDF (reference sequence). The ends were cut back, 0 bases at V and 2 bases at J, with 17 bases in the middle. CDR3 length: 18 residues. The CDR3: CATSRDLFSGDGNQPQHF. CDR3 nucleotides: TGTGCCACCAGCAGAGATCTCTTTTCTGGGGATGGCAATCAGCCCCAGCATTTT.

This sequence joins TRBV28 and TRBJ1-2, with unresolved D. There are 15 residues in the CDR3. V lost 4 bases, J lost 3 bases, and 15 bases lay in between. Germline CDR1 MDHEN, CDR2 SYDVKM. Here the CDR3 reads CASSSQTQVDYGYTF. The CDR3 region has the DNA TGTGCCAGCAGTTCCCAAACCCAAGTGGACTATGGCTACACCTTC.

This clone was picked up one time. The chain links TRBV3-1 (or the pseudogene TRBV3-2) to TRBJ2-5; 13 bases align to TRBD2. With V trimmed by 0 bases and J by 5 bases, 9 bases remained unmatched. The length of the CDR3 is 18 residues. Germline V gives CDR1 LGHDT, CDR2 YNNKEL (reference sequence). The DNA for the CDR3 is TGTGCCAGCAGCCAAGAAGAACTAGCGGGGGGGCGGGGGGAGACCCAGTACTTC. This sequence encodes CASSQEELAGGRGETQYF.

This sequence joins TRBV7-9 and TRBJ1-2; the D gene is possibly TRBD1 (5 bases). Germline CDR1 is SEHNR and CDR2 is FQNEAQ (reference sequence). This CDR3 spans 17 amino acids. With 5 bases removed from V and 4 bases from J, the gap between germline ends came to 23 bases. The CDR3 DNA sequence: TGTGCCAGCAGCCAAATTGATTTTGCAGCAGGGTCCTATGGCTACACCTTC. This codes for CASSQIDFAAGSYGYTF.

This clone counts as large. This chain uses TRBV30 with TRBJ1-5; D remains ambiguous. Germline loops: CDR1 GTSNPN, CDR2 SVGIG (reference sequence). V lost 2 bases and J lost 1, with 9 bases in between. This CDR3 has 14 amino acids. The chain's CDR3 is CAWSFFTSNQPQHF. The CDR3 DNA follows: TGTGCCTGGAGTTTTTTCACCAGCAATCAGCCCCAGCATTTT.

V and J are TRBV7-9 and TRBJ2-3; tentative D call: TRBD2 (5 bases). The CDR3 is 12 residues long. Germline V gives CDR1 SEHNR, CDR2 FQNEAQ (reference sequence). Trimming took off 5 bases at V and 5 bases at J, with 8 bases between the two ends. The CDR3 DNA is TGTGCCAGCAGCCAGGACTTAGATACGCAGTATTTT. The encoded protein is CASSQDLDTQYF.

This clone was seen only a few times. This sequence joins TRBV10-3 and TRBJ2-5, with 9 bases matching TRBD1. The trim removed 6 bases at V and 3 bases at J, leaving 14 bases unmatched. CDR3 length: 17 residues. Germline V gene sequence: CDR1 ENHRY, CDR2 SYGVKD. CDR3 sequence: CAIRRQGEGVREETQYF. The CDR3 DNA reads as TGTGCCATCAGGCGACAGGGGGAAGGGGTTCGGGAAGAGACCCAGTACTTC.

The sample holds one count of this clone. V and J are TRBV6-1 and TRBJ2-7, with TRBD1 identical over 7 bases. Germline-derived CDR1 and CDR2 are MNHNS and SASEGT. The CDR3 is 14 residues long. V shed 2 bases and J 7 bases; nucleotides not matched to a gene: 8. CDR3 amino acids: CASSEWDSPGEQYV. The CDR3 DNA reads TGTGCCAGCAGTGAATGGGACAGTCCCGGTGAGCAGTACGTC.

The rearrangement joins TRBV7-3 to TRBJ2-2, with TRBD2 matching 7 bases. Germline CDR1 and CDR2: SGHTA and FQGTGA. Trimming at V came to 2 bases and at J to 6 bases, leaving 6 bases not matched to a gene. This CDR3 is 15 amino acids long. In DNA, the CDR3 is TGTGCCAGCAGCTTATTGGTGGGAGGGGCCGGGGAGCTGTTTTTT. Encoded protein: CASSLLVGGAGELFF. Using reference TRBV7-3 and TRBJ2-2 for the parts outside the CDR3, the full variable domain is GAGVSQTPSNKVTEKGKYVELRCDPISGHTALYWYRQSLGQGPEFLIYFQGTGAADDSGLPNDRFFAVRPEGSVSTLKIQRTERGDSAVYLCASSLLVGGAGELFFGEGSRLTVL.

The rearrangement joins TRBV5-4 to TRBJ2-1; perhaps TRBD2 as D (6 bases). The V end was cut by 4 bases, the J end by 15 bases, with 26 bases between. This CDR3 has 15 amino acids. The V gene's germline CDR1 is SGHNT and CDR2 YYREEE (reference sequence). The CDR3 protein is CASSPASRASAPPFF. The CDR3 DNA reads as TGTGCCAGCAGCCCGGCCTCGAGGGCTAGCGCCCCCCCGTTCTTC.

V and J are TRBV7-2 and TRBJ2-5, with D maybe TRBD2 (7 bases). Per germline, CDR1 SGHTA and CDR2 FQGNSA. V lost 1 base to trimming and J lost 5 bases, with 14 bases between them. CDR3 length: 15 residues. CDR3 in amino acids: CASSLEGGPWETQYF. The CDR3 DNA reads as TGTGCCAGCAGCTTAGAGGGGGGGCCCTGGGAGACCCAGTACTTC.

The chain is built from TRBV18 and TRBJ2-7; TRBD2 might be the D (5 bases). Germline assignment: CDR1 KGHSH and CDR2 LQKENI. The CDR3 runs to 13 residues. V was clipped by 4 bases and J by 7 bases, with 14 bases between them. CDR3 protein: CASSRESGWEQYF. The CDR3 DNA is TGTGCCAGCTCACGGGAGTCAGGTTGGGAGCAGTACTTC.

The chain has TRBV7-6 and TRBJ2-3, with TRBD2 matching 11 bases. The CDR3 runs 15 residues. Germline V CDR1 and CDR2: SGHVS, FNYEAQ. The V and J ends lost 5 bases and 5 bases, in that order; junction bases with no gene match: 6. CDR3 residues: CASSGASGGRDTQYF. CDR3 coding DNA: TGTGCCAGCAGCGGCGCTAGCGGGGGGAGAGATACGCAGTATTTT.

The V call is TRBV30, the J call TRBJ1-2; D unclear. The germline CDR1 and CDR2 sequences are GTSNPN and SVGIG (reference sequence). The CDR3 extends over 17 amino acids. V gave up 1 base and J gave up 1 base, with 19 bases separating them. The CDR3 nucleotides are TGTGCCTGGAGTGGCCGCGGCAGCAATCAAGTTAACTATGGCTACACCTTC. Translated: CAWSGRGSNQVNYGYTF. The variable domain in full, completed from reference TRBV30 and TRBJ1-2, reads SQTIHQWPATLVQPVGSPLSLECTVEGTSNPNLYWYRQAAGRGLQLLFYSVGIGQISSEVPQNLSASRPQDRQFILSSKKLLLSDSGFYLCAWSGRGSNQVNYGYTFGSGTRLTVV.

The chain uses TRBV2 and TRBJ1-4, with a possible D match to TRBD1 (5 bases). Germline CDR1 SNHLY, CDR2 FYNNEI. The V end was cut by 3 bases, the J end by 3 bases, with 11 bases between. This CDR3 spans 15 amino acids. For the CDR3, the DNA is TGTGCCAGCAGTGAGGGAGGACAACCTAATGAAAAACTGTTTTTT. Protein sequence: CASSEGGQPNEKLFF.

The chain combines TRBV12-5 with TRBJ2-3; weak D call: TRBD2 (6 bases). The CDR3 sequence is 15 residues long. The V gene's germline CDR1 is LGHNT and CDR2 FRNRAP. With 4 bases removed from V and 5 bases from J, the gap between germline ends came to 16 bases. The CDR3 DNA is TGTGCTAGTGGTTCATACGGGGGACGGGTAGATACGCAGTATTTT. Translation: CASGSYGGRVDTQYF.

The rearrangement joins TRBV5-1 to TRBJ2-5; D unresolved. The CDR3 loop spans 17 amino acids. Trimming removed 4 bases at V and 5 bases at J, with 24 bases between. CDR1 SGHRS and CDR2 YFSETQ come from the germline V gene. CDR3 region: CASSQLRISLGIETQYF. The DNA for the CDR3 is TGCGCCAGCAGCCAGCTAAGAATCTCGTTAGGGATTGAGACCCAGTACTTC.

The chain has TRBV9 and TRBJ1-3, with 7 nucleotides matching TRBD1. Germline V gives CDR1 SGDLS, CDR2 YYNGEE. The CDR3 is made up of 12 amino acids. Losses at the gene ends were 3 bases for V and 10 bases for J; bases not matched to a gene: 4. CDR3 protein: CASSGTGATIYF. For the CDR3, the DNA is TGTGCCAGCAGCGGTACAGGGGCGACCATATATTTT.

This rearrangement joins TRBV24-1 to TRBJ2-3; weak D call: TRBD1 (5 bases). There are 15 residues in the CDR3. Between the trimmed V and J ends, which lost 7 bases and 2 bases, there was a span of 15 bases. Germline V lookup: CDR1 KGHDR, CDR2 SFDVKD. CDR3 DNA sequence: TGTGCCACCAGCCCAGGGTTTCAATTCACAGATACGCAGTATTTT. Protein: CATSPGFQFTDTQYF.

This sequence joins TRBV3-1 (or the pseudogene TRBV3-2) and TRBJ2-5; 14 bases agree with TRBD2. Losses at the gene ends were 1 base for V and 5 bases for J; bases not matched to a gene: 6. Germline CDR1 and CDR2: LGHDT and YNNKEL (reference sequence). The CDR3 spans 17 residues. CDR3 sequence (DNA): TGTGCCAGCAGCCAAGGACTAGCGGGGGGGCGGCGGGAGACCCAGTACTTC. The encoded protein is CASSQGLAGGRRETQYF.

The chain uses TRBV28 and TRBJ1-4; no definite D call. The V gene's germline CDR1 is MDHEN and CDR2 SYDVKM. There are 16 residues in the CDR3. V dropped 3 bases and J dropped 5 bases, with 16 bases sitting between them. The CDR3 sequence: CASSLPGASPNEKLFF. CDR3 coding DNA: TGTGCCAGCAGTTTGCCAGGCGCGAGCCCCAATGAAAAACTGTTTTTT.

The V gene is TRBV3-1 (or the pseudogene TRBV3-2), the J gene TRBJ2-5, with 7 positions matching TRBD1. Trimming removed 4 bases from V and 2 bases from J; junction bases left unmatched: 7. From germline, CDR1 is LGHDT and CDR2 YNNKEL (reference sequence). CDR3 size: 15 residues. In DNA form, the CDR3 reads TGTGCCAGCAGCCTTCCGGGACAGTCTCAAGAGACCCAGTACTTC. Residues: CASSLPGQSQETQYF.

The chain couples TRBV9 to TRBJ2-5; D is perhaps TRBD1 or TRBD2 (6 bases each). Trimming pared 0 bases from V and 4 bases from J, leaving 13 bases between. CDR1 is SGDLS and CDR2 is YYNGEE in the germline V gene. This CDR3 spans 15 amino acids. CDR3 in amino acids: CASSVVQGGIETQYF. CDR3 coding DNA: TGTGCCAGCAGCGTAGTACAGGGAGGAATAGAGACCCAGTACTTC.

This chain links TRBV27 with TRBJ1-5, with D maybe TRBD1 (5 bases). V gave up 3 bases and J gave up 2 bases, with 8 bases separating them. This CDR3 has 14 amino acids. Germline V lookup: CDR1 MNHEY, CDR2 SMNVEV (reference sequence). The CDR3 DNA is TGTGCCAGCAGTTTCCAGGGAGGCAATCAGCCCCAGCATTTT. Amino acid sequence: CASSFQGGNQPQHF.

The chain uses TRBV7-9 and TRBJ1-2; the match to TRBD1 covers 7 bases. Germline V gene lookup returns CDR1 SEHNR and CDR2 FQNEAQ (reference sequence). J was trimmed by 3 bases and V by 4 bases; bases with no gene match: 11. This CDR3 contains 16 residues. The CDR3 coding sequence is TGTGCCAGCAGCTCTCGAGGCGGCAGGGGGGACTATGGCTACACCTTC. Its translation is CASSSRGGRGDYGYTF. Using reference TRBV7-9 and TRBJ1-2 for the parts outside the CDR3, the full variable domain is DTGVSQNPRHKITKRGQNVTFRCDPISEHNRLYWYRQTLGQGPEFLTYFQNEAQLEKSRLLSDRFSAERPKGSFSTLEIQRTEQGDSAMYLCASSSRGGRGDYGYTFGSGTRLTVV.

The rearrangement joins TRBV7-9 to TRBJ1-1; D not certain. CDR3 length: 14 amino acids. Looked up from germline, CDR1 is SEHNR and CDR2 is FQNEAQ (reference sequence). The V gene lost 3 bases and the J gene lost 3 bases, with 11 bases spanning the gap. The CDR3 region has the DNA TGTGCCAGCAGCTTGTTGTCCGGGGACACTGAAGCTTTCTTT. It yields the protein CASSLLSGDTEAFF.

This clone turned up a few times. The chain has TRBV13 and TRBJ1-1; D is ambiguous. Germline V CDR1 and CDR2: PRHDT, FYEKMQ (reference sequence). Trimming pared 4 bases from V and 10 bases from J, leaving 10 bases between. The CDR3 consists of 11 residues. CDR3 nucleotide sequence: TGTGCCAGCAGCTCCCTCCCCGGAGCTTTCTTT. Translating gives CASSSLPGAFF. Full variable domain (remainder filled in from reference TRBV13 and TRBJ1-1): AAGVIQSPRHLIKEKRETATLKCYPIPRHDTVYWYQQGPGQDPQFLISFYEKMQSDKGSIPDRFSAQQFSDYHSELNMSSLELGDSALYFCASSSLPGAFFGQGTRLTVV.

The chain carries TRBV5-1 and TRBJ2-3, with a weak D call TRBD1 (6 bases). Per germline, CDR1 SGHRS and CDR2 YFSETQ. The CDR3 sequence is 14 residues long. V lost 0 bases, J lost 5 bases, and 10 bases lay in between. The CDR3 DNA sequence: TGCGCCAGCAGCTTGGCCGGACAGTTAGATACGCAGTATTTT. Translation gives CASSLAGQLDTQYF.